The rows below give T cell receptor beta chains drawn from one sample of a study of T-cell reconstitution after alpha-beta-depleted transplantation in children. TCRdb passed the PCR reads through MiXCR, listing each CDR3 protein once. The repertoire holds about 500,000 distinct CDR3 sequences, roughly 33% seen once, with approximately 2.3% in the top ten. Sample: PBMCs from the stem cell graft donor, taken from the stem cell graft. These receptors all come from a human donor who donated a stem cell graft to a child with aplastic anemia. The CDR3 runs from the conserved cysteine through the conserved F or W. A D gene is named only where the DNA matches it firmly. Rows may omit the clone size; those that give it use once, few, many or a size class.

clone_size,d_call,v_call,j_call,cdr3_aa,cdr3_nt
many,NA,TRBV5-1,TRBJ2-1,CASSLAGSNEQFF,TGCGCCAGCAGCTTGGCCGGTAGTAATGAGCAGTTCTTC
NA,NA,TRBV10-3,TRBJ1-5,CAISESAGNQPQHF,TGTGCCATCAGTGAGTCGGCTGGCAATCAGCCCCAGCATTTT
once,NA,TRBV5-5,TRBJ1-4,CASSLSGGGNEKLFF,TGTGCCAGCAGCTTGAGTGGAGGGGGGAATGAAAAACTGTTTTTT
NA,NA,TRBV5-1,TRBJ1-4,CASSSSQTNEKLFF,TGCGCCAGCAGCTCGTCTCAAACTAATGAAAAACTGTTTTTT
NA,NA,TRBV25-1,TRBJ2-1,CASSDLQWGSSYNEQFF,TGTGCCAGCAGTGACTTGCAGTGGGGGTCCTCCTACAATGAGCAGTTCTTC
NA,NA,TRBV20-1,TRBJ1-2,CSARRGQANGYGYTF,TGCAGTGCCCGGCGGGGCCAGGCGAACGGCTATGGCTACACCTTC
few,TRBD1,TRBV6-5,TRBJ2-1,CASSYGQGYDEQFF,TGTGCCAGCAGTTACGGACAGGGTTACGATGAGCAGTTCTTC
few,TRBD2,TRBV7-2,TRBJ2-2,CASSPEGLAGVPGELFF,TGTGCCAGCAGCCCAGAGGGTCTAGCGGGAGTCCCCGGGGAGCTGTTTTTT
few,TRBD1,TRBV24-1,TRBJ2-1,CATRGQGRDEQFF,TGTGCCACCAGAGGACAGGGGAGGGATGAGCAGTTCTTC
NA,NA,TRBV6-5,TRBJ1-2,CASSYSRAANYGYTF,TGTGCCAGCAGTTACTCGAGGGCAGCTAACTATGGCTACACCTTC
NA,NA,TRBV30,TRBJ2-2,CACRGRINTGELFF,TGTGCCTGTAGGGGACGGATTAACACCGGGGAGCTGTTTTTT
few,NA,TRBV11-1,TRBJ1-2,CASSDLTDSVNYGYTF,TGTGCCAGCAGCGACCTTACGGACAGTGTTAACTATGGCTACACCTTC
NA,TRBD2,TRBV7-8,TRBJ2-1,CASSFATGTSGPDNEQFF,TGTGCCAGCAGCTTCGCCACCGGGACTAGCGGCCCAGACAATGAGCAGTTCTTC
few,TRBD2,TRBV18,TRBJ2-1,CASSPPSGRKGEQFF,TGTGCCAGCTCACCGCCTAGCGGGAGGAAGGGTGAGCAGTTCTTC
few,TRBD1,TRBV12-3/TRBV12-4,TRBJ1-2,CASSLGGDSYYGYTF,TGTGCCAGCAGTTTAGGAGGGGACAGCTACTATGGCTACACCTTC
few,TRBD2,TRBV7-2,TRBJ2-2,CASSQSSGSRTGELFF,TGTGCCAGCAGCCAATCTAGCGGGAGTCGTACCGGGGAGCTGTTTTTT
NA,NA,TRBV15,TRBJ1-5,CATSSWTEGQPQHF,TGTGCCACCAGCAGCTGGACAGAAGGCCAGCCCCAGCATTTT
few,TRBD2,TRBV18,TRBJ2-2,CASSPGLAGELTGELFF,TGTGCCAGCTCCCCAGGACTAGCGGGAGAGTTGACCGGGGAGCTGTTTTTT
NA,NA,TRBV21-1,TRBJ2-3,CASRLRAGVRADTQYF,TGTGCCAGCAGGTTACGGGCGGGAGTTCGAGCAGATACGCAGTATTTT
NA,NA,TRBV11-1,TRBJ2-1,CASSLGPGSNEQFF,TGTGCCAGCAGCTTAGGGCCAGGGTCAAATGAGCAGTTCTTC
NA,NA,TRBV5-1,TRBJ1-3,CASRPDVSGNTIYF,TGCGCCAGCAGGCCGGACGTCTCTGGAAACACCATATATTTT
NA,NA,TRBV20-1,TRBJ1-1,CSARDRMVSTEAFF,TGCAGTGCTAGAGATCGCATGGTAAGCACTGAAGCTTTCTTT
NA,TRBD1,TRBV10-3,TRBJ1-6,CAISDRDRGSPLHF,TGTGCCATCAGTGACCGGGACAGGGGTTCACCCCTCCACTTT
NA,NA,TRBV12-3/TRBV12-4,TRBJ2-2,CASSSMGWNTGELFF,TGTGCCAGCAGTTCCATGGGCTGGAACACCGGGGAGCTGTTTTTT
NA,TRBD2,TRBV19,TRBJ2-5,CATASGRGAQYF,TGTGCCACCGCAAGCGGGAGAGGGGCCCAGTACTTC
NA,NA,TRBV7-2,TRBJ2-1,CASSLAQGSYNEQFF,TGTGCCAGCAGCTTAGCCCAGGGCTCCTACAATGAGCAGTTCTTC
few,NA,TRBV12-3/TRBV12-4,TRBJ2-2,CASRPLAEAGELFF,TGTGCCAGCAGACCCCTAGCTGAGGCCGGGGAGCTGTTTTTT
few,NA,TRBV4-3,TRBJ1-2,CASSQEVTRPLNYGYTF,TGCGCCAGCAGCCAAGAGGTCACGCGTCCCCTCAACTATGGCTACACCTTC
NA,NA,TRBV27,TRBJ2-2,CASTGGAGGTGELFF,TGTGCCAGCACCGGGGGGGCAGGGGGGACCGGGGAGCTGTTTTTT
many,NA,TRBV20-1,TRBJ2-1,CSAPGQRADNEQFF,TGCAGTGCGCCGGGCCAGCGGGCTGACAATGAGCAGTTCTTC
NA,TRBD2,TRBV4-2,TRBJ2-3,CASSQDWDGRPSVDTQYF,TGTGCCAGCAGCCAAGATTGGGACGGGAGGCCAAGTGTGGATACGCAGTATTTT
NA,NA,TRBV30,TRBJ2-7,CAWINAGAPPYEQYF,TGTGCCTGGATTAACGCGGGGGCGCCCCCCTACGAGCAGTACTTC
few,NA,TRBV7-3,TRBJ2-1,CASSHGGGGYNEQFF,TGTGCCAGCAGCCACGGAGGGGGAGGATACAATGAGCAGTTCTTC
few,TRBD1,TRBV20-1,TRBJ2-1,CSAEDRGGGVRNEQFF,TGCAGTGCGGAGGACAGGGGAGGGGGGGTACGGAATGAGCAGTTCTTC
few,NA,TRBV29-1,TRBJ2-5,CSEGPRPQYF,TGCAGCGAAGGACCTCGGCCCCAGTACTTC
NA,NA,TRBV14,TRBJ2-7,CASSQEKPYEQYF,TGTGCCAGCAGCCAGGAGAAACCCTACGAGCAGTACTTC
NA,NA,TRBV5-1,TRBJ2-3,CASSLGEPTDTQYF,TGCGCCAGCAGCTTGGGGGAACCCACAGATACGCAGTATTTT
few,TRBD1,TRBV29-1,TRBJ1-2,CSVTLQGTKGYTF,TGCAGCGTCACTTTACAGGGGACGAAGGGCTACACCTTC
NA,NA,TRBV20-1,TRBJ2-5,CSAREGSPKETQYF,TGCAGTGCTAGAGAGGGTAGTCCCAAAGAGACCCAGTACTTC
few,TRBD2,TRBV7-2,TRBJ2-1,CASVTTSGISYNEQFF,TGTGCCAGCGTGACCACTAGCGGGATATCCTACAATGAGCAGTTCTTC
NA,TRBD1,TRBV29-1,TRBJ2-5,CSARDREPGTQYF,TGCAGCGCCCGGGACAGGGAGCCGGGGACCCAGTACTTC
NA,NA,TRBV7-8,TRBJ2-7,CASSTAMTVYEQYF,TGTGCCAGCAGCACCGCTATGACAGTGTACGAGCAGTACTTC
NA,NA,TRBV5-5,TRBJ2-5,CASSSRPPSEETQYF,TGTGCCAGCAGCTCTCGCCCGCCTAGCGAAGAGACCCAGTACTTC
few,NA,TRBV11-2,TRBJ1-4,CASSLVPANEKLFF,TGTGCCAGCAGCTTAGTGCCGGCTAATGAAAAACTGTTTTTT
NA,NA,TRBV18,TRBJ2-5,CASSQGHGETQYF,TGTGCCAGCTCCCAAGGACATGGAGAGACCCAGTACTTC